What follows are 30 T cell receptor beta chains derived from one specimen sequenced in a study of molecular identifiers for immune sequencing clone quantification. TCRdb fed the PCR reads into MiXCR, producing one record per CDR3 protein. This table has about 510,000 distinct CDR3 sequences, over 20% appearing once. The sequenced sample consisted of naive CD8+ T cells from blood, with Jurkat cell RNA spiked in. Indicated subset: FACS-sorted CD8+CD4-CCR7+CD45RA+ naive T cells. These receptors were obtained from a human donor in good health. Some libraries in this study had Jurkat cell RNA spiked in.

This clonotype was counted ten times or more. The J gene is TRBJ2-3, the V gene TRBV29-1, with 8 bases aligning to TRBD1. Germline lookup yields CDR1 SQVTM and CDR2 ANQGSEA. Losses at the gene ends were 7 bases for V and 2 bases for J; bases not matched to a gene: 8. This CDR3 comprises 14 residues. This CDR3 reads CSAMTGAYTDTQYF. CDR3 coding DNA: TGCAGCGCTATGACAGGGGCCTACACAGATACGCAGTATTTT.

This clonotype was detected ten times or more. CDR3 sequence reads: CASSYAYTQYF. Here the CDR3 DNA reads TGTGCCAGCAGTTACGCTTATACGCAGTATTTT. The chain links TRBV6-2 or TRBV6-3 to TRBJ2-3; the D is unclear. V lost 2 bases to trimming and J lost 7 bases, with 4 bases between them. Germline V gives CDR1 MNHEY, CDR2 SVGEGT. The CDR3 totals 11 residues.

The CDR3 loop reads CASSLTGLLVGGETQYF. CDR3 bases: TGTGCCAGCAGCTTGACAGGCCTTTTAGTAGGAGGGGAGACCCAGTACTTC. This rearrangement joins TRBV7-9 to TRBJ2-5; D could derive from TRBD1 or TRBD2 (6 bases each). With 3 bases removed from V and 5 bases from J, the gap between germline ends came to 22 bases. Germline CDR1 and CDR2: SEHNR and FQNEAQ (reference sequence). The CDR3 has 17 amino acids. The whole variable domain, remainder taken from reference TRBV7-9 and TRBJ2-5, is DTGVSQNPRHKITKRGQNVTFRCDPISEHNRLYWYRQTLGQGPEFLTYFQNEAQLEKSRLLSDRFSAERPKGSFSTLEIQRTEQGDSAMYLCASSLTGLLVGGETQYFGPGTRLLVL.

Ten or more counts support this clonotype. The CDR3 here is CASSAGQGIDGYTF. DNA for the CDR3: TGTGCCAGCAGTGCGGGACAGGGGATTGATGGCTACACCTTC. The rearrangement uses TRBV2 and TRBJ1-2, with 10 nucleotides matching TRBD1. With 4 bases clipped from V and 6 bases from J, the junction kept 5 bases outside the gene matches. CDR1 SNHLY and CDR2 FYNNEI come from the germline V gene. The CDR3 sequence is 14 residues long. The full variable domain, rest sourced from reference TRBV2 and TRBJ1-2, is EPEVTQTPSHQVTQMGQEVILRCVPISNHLYFYWYRQILGQKVEFLVSFYNNEISEKSEIFDDQFSVERPDGSNFTLKIRSTKLEDSAMYFCASSAGQGIDGYTFGSGTRLTVV.

This clonotype turned up a few times. J is TRBJ2-7 and V is TRBV4-3; 10 nucleotides agree with TRBD1. The V segment lost 2 bases and the J segment 5 bases; nucleotides outside the gene matches: 9. The CDR3 is made up of 16 amino acids. Germline assignment: CDR1 LGHNA and CDR2 YSLEER. CDR3 bases: TGCGCCAGCAGCCAAACTCGTTGGGACAGGGGCCACGAGCAGTACTTC. Translating it yields CASSQTRWDRGHEQYF.

This clonotype was found a few times. The chain has TRBV20-1 and TRBJ2-7; D is perhaps TRBD2 (5 bases). CDR1 is DFQATT and CDR2 is SNEGSKA in the germline V gene (reference sequence). The CDR3 is 14 amino acids. Trimming cost V 6 bases and J 2 bases, with 17 bases left between them. For the CDR3, the DNA is TGCAGTGCCACGCCGGGAATCCTTACCTACGAGCAGTACTTC. This translates into CSATPGILTYEQYF.

This clonotype showed up many times. The rearrangement links TRBV30 to TRBJ1-6; unclear D gene. Germline values: CDR1 GTSNPN, CDR2 SVGIG (reference sequence). The CDR3 has 12 residues. V dropped 0 bases and J dropped 10 bases, with 7 bases sitting between them. CDR3 residues: CAWSVLGSPLHF. Here the CDR3 DNA reads TGTGCCTGGAGTGTATTGGGATCACCCCTCCACTTT.

The CDR3 DNA reads TGTGCCAGCAGCGTAGAAGGAAACACCATATATTTT. Encoded protein: CASSVEGNTIYF. The chain carries TRBV9 and TRBJ1-3; D is unresolved. The V gene lost 0 bases and the J gene lost 4 bases, with 2 bases spanning the gap. Germline CDR1 reads SGDLS; CDR2 reads YYNGEE. CDR3 length: 12 residues. Full variable domain (rest looked up from reference TRBV9 and TRBJ1-3): DSGVTQTPKHLITATGQRVTLRCSPRSGDLSVYWYQQSLDQGLQFLIQYYNGEERAKGNILERFSAQQFPDLHSELNLSSLELGDSALYFCASSVEGNTIYFGEGSWLTVV.

This clonotype was seen a single time. This may stem from a read error, because a much larger clone lies one nucleotide away. The V call is TRBV6-5, the J call TRBJ2-2; D is possibly TRBD2 (6 bases). Germline V gives CDR1 MNHEY, CDR2 SVGAGI. This CDR3 spans 15 amino acids. In DNA form, the CDR3 reads TGTGCCGGCAGCTACGGGGGAACGAACACCGGGGAGCTGTTTTTT. It encodes CAGSYGGTNTGELFF.

In regard to this clonotype: Being one base from a much bigger clone, this may be a read error. This chain joins TRBV30 and TRBJ2-1; TRBD2 matches at 10 bases. The CDR3 runs to 15 residues. Germline lookup yields CDR1 GTSNPN and CDR2 SVGIG (reference sequence). CDR3 region: CAWGVGIAGGDEQFF. The CDR3 DNA follows: TGTGCCTGGGGTGTTGGAATAGCGGGGGGTGATGAGCAGTTCTTC. The full variable domain, in which reference TRBV30 and TRBJ2-1 provide the parts outside the CDR3, is SQTIHQWPATLVQPVGSPLSLECTVEGTSNPNLYWYRQAAGRGLQLLFYSVGIGQISSEVPQNLSASRPQDRQFILSSKKLLLSDSGFYLCAWGVGIAGGDEQFFGPGTRLTVL.

The sample holds many counts of this clonotype. The V gene is TRBV20-1, the J gene TRBJ2-3; 9 bases are a match to TRBD2. The V segment lost 2 bases and the J segment 0 bases; nucleotides outside the gene matches: 3. Germline values: CDR1 DFQATT, CDR2 SNEGSKA (reference sequence). The CDR3 spans 15 residues. The CDR3 DNA reads as TGCAGTGCTAGAAGAACTAGCGGGAGCACAGATACGCAGTATTTT. Its translation is CSARRTSGSTDTQYF.

This clonotype has at least ten counts. The chain combines TRBV6-6 with TRBJ2-7, with D perhaps matching TRBD1 (6 bases). V was trimmed by 5 bases and J by 3 bases, leaving 14 bases between them. The CDR3 runs to 14 residues. Germline CDR1 MNHNY, CDR2 SVGAGI (reference sequence). CDR3 protein: CASSPTRDIYEQYF. The CDR3 DNA follows: TGTGCCAGCAGTCCAACACGGGACATCTACGAGCAGTACTTC.

V usage is TRBV7-3 and J usage is TRBJ1-1; tentatively, D is TRBD1 (5 bases). This CDR3 contains 17 residues. Germline values: CDR1 SGHTA, CDR2 FQGTGA. Trimming removed 5 bases at V and 3 bases at J, with 22 bases between. CDR3 region: CASSQSGGVSSDTEAFF. CDR3 sequence (DNA): TGTGCCAGCAGCCAGTCGGGGGGGGTTTCTTCTGACACTGAAGCTTTCTTT.

The V call is TRBV4-1, the J call TRBJ2-1; 7 bases agree with TRBD2. J was trimmed by 5 bases and V by 4 bases; bases with no gene match: 14. Germline V gene data show CDR1 as MGHRA and CDR2 as YSYEKL. The CDR3 consists of 17 residues. The CDR3 is CASSRLSGLAENNEQFF. DNA of the CDR3: TGCGCCAGCAGCCGCCTCTCCGGCCTAGCGGAAAACAATGAGCAGTTCTTC.

The genes are TRBV13 and TRBJ2-7, with 9 bases identical to TRBD2. From germline, CDR1 is PRHDT and CDR2 FYEKMQ (reference sequence). The V segment lost 0 bases and the J segment 6 bases; nucleotides outside the gene matches: 6. This CDR3 spans 15 amino acids. Here the CDR3 DNA reads TGTGCCAGCAGCTTAGGCCCCGGGACTAGCTTCGAGCAGTACTTC. Translation: CASSLGPGTSFEQYF.

There are many counts of this clonotype. The J gene is TRBJ2-7, the V gene TRBV2; D is possibly TRBD1 (5 bases). Per germline, CDR1 SNHLY and CDR2 FYNNEI. Trimming took 2 bases from V and 3 from J, leaving 14 bases between them. The CDR3 spans 15 residues. The CDR3 sequence: CASSEFRTTLYEQYF. CDR3 bases: TGTGCCAGCAGTGAATTCAGGACAACGCTCTACGAGCAGTACTTC. Looking up the rest from reference TRBV2 and TRBJ2-7 gives the full variable domain: EPEVTQTPSHQVTQMGQEVILRCVPISNHLYFYWYRQILGQKVEFLVSFYNNEISEKSEIFDDQFSVERPDGSNFTLKIRSTKLEDSAMYFCASSEFRTTLYEQYFGPGTRLTVT.

This clonotype was picked up a small number of times. The gene calls are TRBV15 and TRBJ2-3; 9 nucleotides line up with TRBD2. The CDR3 runs 17 residues. Germline V CDR1 and CDR2: LNHNV, YYDKDF (reference sequence). Germline trimming cut 0 bases from V and 4 bases from J; bases unmatched to any gene: 8. This chain's CDR3 is CATSRDLAGGPSDTQYF. CDR3 DNA sequence: TGTGCCACCAGCAGAGATCTGGCGGGGGGGCCCTCAGATACGCAGTATTTT. The entire variable domain, with the rest obtained from reference TRBV15 and TRBJ2-3, is as follows: DAMVIQNPRYQVTQFGKPVTLSCSQTLNHNVMYWYQQKSSQAPKLLFHYYDKDFNNEADTPDNFQSRRPNTSFCFLDIRSPGLGDTAMYLCATSRDLAGGPSDTQYFGPGTRLTVL.

The chain recombines TRBV27 with TRBJ1-5; D not certain. This CDR3 region has 16 residues. Germline V gene data show CDR1 as MNHEY and CDR2 as SMNVEV (reference sequence). V lost 0 bases to trimming and J lost 4 bases, with 13 bases between them. CDR3 sequence reads: CASSLSGGLGNQPQHF. DNA of the CDR3: TGTGCCAGCAGTTTATCAGGAGGGCTTGGTAATCAGCCCCAGCATTTT.

Many counts were recorded for this clonotype. This CDR3 reads CASSSDRRDTQYF. The CDR3, as DNA: TGTGCCAGCTCATCCGACAGAAGAGATACGCAGTATTTT. V usage is TRBV18 and J usage is TRBJ2-3; weak D call: TRBD1 (5 bases). Germline CDR1 is KGHSH and CDR2 is LQKENI. Trimming cost V 5 bases and J 5 bases, with 11 bases left between them. There are 13 residues in the CDR3.

This clonotype was seen many times. The chain uses TRBV29-1 and TRBJ2-7; 11 nucleotides align to TRBD2. The V gene end was trimmed by 5 bases and the J gene end by 5 bases; junction bases not matched to a gene: 5. Germline CDR1 SQVTM, CDR2 ANQGSEA. The CDR3 consists of 13 residues. CDR3 amino acids: CSVTTSGEDEQYF. The CDR3 DNA follows: TGCAGCGTTACGACTAGCGGGGAGGACGAGCAGTACTTC.

CDR3 nucleotide sequence: TGTGCCAGCAGCTTGGGCCTAGCGACTTCCTACAATGAGCAGTTCTTC. This sequence encodes CASSLGLATSYNEQFF. The gene calls are TRBV5-6 and TRBJ2-1; possibly TRBD2 for D (6 bases). This CDR3 spans 16 amino acids. V lost 0 bases and J 1 base, leaving 11 bases between the germline ends. Germline CDR1 is SGHDT and CDR2 is YYEEEE.

The rearrangement joins TRBV18 to TRBJ2-3; maybe TRBD1 (6 bases). This CDR3 has 15 amino acids. The germline V gene encodes CDR1 KGHSH and CDR2 LQKENI. Between the trimmed V and J ends, which lost 7 bases and 4 bases, there was a span of 18 bases. The CDR3 nucleotides are TGTGCCAGCTTACAGGGAGAGGGGTCGGCAGATACGCAGTATTTT. The encoded protein is CASLQGEGSADTQYF.

This clonotype showed up many times. The V gene is TRBV6-6, the J gene TRBJ2-3, with D tentatively TRBD2 (5 bases). The germline gives CDR1 MNHNY, CDR2 SVGAGI (reference sequence). The CDR3 loop spans 13 amino acids. The ends were cut back, 3 bases at V and 5 bases at J, with 9 bases in the middle. The CDR3 here is CASSYSGRDTQYF. The DNA of the CDR3 is TGTGCCAGCAGTTATTCGGGAAGAGATACGCAGTATTTT.

The chain recombines TRBV12-3 or TRBV12-4 with TRBJ2-7; possible D gene TRBD1, 5 bases. Trimming shortened V by 4 bases and J by 3 bases, and 16 bases separated the two germline ends. This CDR3 comprises 15 residues. CDR3 region: CASSSEARASYEQYF. The DNA of the CDR3 is TGTGCCAGCAGTTCCGAGGCCAGGGCGAGCTACGAGCAGTACTTC.

The chain combines TRBV27 with TRBJ1-5; D ambiguous. This CDR3 comprises 13 residues. Trimming cost V 5 bases and J 2 bases, with 7 bases left between them. Germline lookup yields CDR1 MNHEY and CDR2 SMNVEV (reference sequence). The CDR3 DNA reads TGTGCCAGCAGTGTGATGGGCAATCAGCCCCAGCATTTT. Its translation: CASSVMGNQPQHF.

The sample holds many counts of this clonotype. This chain joins TRBV27 and TRBJ1-1; D uncertain. Germline values: CDR1 MNHEY, CDR2 SMNVEV (reference sequence). The V and J ends lost 3 bases and 3 bases respectively, with 14 bases between them. The CDR3 is 15 amino acids. CDR3 coding DNA: TGTGCCAGCAGTTTCCTTGTGGGTACTGACACTGAAGCTTTCTTT. As protein: CASSFLVGTDTEAFF.

This clonotype showed up just a few times. The chain has TRBV14 and TRBJ1-3; no firm D call. Germline V lookup: CDR1 SGHDN, CDR2 FVKESK. V lost 1 base and J 1 base, leaving 8 bases between the germline ends. The CDR3 consists of 15 residues. DNA for the CDR3: TGTGCCAGCAGCCAAGGTTCTGGGTCTGGAAACACCATATATTTT. Its protein product is CASSQGSGSGNTIYF.

As to this clonotype: A read error may produce the germline difference seen at one junction end. This chain joins TRBV9 and TRBJ1-1; possible D gene TRBD1, 6 bases. This CDR3 is 15 amino acids long. Germline assignment: CDR1 SGDLS and CDR2 YYNGEE. The CDR3 coding sequence is TGTGCCAGCAGCACCTCGGGGGGGCCCTCGAAGAAAGCCCTCTTT. Protein product: CASSTSGGPSKKALF.

This clonotype was seen many times. The V and J genes are TRBV12-3 or TRBV12-4 and TRBJ2-5; TRBD1 aligns across 7 bases. Trimming removed 6 bases from V and 7 bases from J; junction bases left unmatched: 8. The CDR3 consists of 13 residues. CDR3 loop: CASSRTGAGTQYF. The DNA of the CDR3 is TGTGCCAGCAGCCGGACAGGCGCCGGGACCCAGTACTTC.

A few counts support this clonotype. The chain recombines TRBV7-9 with TRBJ2-7; TRBD2 might be the D (5 bases). The CDR3 consists of 16 residues. Trimming removed 5 bases from V and 0 bases from J, with 17 bases in between. Germline loops: CDR1 SEHNR, CDR2 FQNEAQ (reference sequence). The CDR3 DNA follows: TGTGCCAGCAGCCCGAGGGCAGGCACGAGCTCCTACGAGCAGTACTTC. Amino acids: CASSPRAGTSSYEQYF.